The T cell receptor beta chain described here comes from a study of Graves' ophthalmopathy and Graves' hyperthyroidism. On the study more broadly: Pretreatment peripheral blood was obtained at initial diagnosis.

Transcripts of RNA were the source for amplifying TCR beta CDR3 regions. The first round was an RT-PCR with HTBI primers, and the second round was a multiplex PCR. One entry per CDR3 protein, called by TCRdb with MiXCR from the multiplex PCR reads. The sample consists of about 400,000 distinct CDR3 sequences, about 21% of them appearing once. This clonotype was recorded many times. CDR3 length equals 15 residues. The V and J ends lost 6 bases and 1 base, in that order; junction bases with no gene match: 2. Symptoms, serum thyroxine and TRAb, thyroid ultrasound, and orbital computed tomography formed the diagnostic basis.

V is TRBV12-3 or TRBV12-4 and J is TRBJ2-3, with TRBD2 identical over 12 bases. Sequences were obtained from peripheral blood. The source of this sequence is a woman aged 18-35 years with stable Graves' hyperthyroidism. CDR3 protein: CASSRTSGGTDTQYF. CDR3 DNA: TGTGCCAGCAGCAGGACTAGCGGGGGCACAGATACGCAGTATTTT.